This TCR beta chain was documented in a study of blood T cells in healthy people across ages (dated by TCRdb to about 2015). Looking at the study overall: In model experiments, roughly one uniquely barcoded TCR beta cDNA molecule per two T cells was captured by template switching. Donors of different ages were randomly distributed across sequencing lanes to avoid experimental bias. The donors were divided into four age groups: young (average around 16 years), middle-aged (about 41), aged (approximately 64) and long-lived (around 87). For two donors (one aged 18 to 30 and one aged 80 or older), the study analyzed two additional independent replicas of 1 million unique cDNA reads from the same blood draw. Age-related changes in TCR beta repertoire diversity were measured in the study by deep sequencing normalized with unique cDNA molecular identifiers.

Preparation of the library involved 5' RACE. The sequencer was an Illumina HiSeq 2500. A second PCR of roughly 6 to 11 cycles was run with a J-beta primer mix and a sample-barcoded 5' primer. A unique molecular identifier was introduced onto each TCR beta cDNA molecule by a template-switch 5' adaptor carrying 12 random nucleotides. Each sample yielded at least 3 million CDR3-containing paired-end reads. The Mint cDNA synthesis kit, primed by a TRBC-specific oligonucleotide, was used to synthesize first-strand cDNA from all RNA. After uracil-DNA glycosylase treatment, a first 18-cycle PCR used universal primers M1SS and BC2_uni_R on all cDNA. For the original study's pipeline: For normalization, 1 million high-quality reads were randomly selected from each sample, with every read carrying a distinct molecular identifier. Reads sharing molecular identifiers were discarded rather than binned into consensus sequences. MiTCR, run with a Q25 quality threshold and the strictest error-elimination algorithm, handled CDR3 identification, clonotype clustering and error correction. A nonparametric unseen species model using Euler transformation provided a lower-bound estimate of total TCR beta diversity. TCRdb trimmed the raw reads at Q25, called clones with MiXCR and kept productive beta chains. Merged by CDR3 protein, the rows form single entries marked with the most common genes and DNA. In this record, the V and J calls reflect TCRdb's handling and not the investigators' own analysis. Recorded for this sample are about 380,000 distinct CDR3 sequences; roughly half of them occurred a single time. 50% to 65% of the sample goes to the ten largest clones.

Overall study results and their limits: The CMV infection status of donors was not known, potentially confounding age-related changes in expanded clonotypes. Compared with the aged group, the long-lived group had more naive CD4+ T cells, fewer expanded clones and increased TCR diversity, suggesting age selection. Bulk unsorted PBMC profiling prevented conclusive comparison of naive and antigen-experienced compartments. As age increased, observed TCR beta diversity per million T cells dropped in a roughly linear way, and a significant reduction was already evident by age 40. Total diversity estimates from one million sequenced T cells were considered lower bounds and underestimates. The percentage of naive T cells measured by flow cytometry correlated strongly with observed TCR beta diversity.

The junction carries 7 bases between V and J, which are trimmed by 2 bases and 6 bases respectively. CDR1 SGHRS and CDR2 YFSETQ are derived from the germline V gene. The CDR3 has 12 amino acids, counting the end cysteine and phenylalanine. Here the CDR3 DNA is all that survives: 36 bases in frame from base 1. In this sample, this clonotype turned up a few times. The specificity of this receptor is unknown. No qualities accompany the bases; no much larger clone lies one base away. The 39 donors, aged about 6 to 100 years, were systemically healthy Caucasian individuals from Russia. Each donor gave ten milliliters of peripheral blood, drawn into EDTA-treated Vacutainer tubes. PBMCs were isolated by Ficoll-Paque density-gradient centrifugation, with at least 6 million obtained per sample. Trizol reagent was used to extract total RNA from the PBMCs, yielding at least 6 micrograms per sample. For every donor, an aliquot of PBMCs went through flow cytometry to measure the percentages of naive CD45RAhigh/CD27high T cells.

The specimen was blood. The sequence is built from TRBV5-1 and TRBJ2-3; the D gene identity is not certain. The TCR sequence derives from a man between 60 and 75 years old in good health. The CDR3 region has the sequence CASSFKPDTQYF. In nucleotide form, the sequence is TGCGCCAGCAGCTTTAAACCCGATACGCAGTATTTT.